What follows are 5 T cell receptor beta chains derived from one specimen sequenced in a study of Ad26.COV2.S vaccination and SARS-CoV-2 variants. This table comes from immunoSEQ multiplex PCR, and its TCRdb copy is limited to in-frame clones, with some not included. The sample lists around 420,000 clones; around 87% were seen once. Treatment indicated: about 20 received Ad26.COV2.S at low or high dose, single or two shots; about 5 received placebo; per-sample allocation not given. Day 63 after the first vaccine or placebo injection was the time point for sampling. The input for sequencing was peripheral blood, taken in a trial of Ad26.COV2.S vaccine versus placebo. These receptors all stem from a person aged 18-65 years who received the Ad26.COV2.S COVID-19 vaccine or a placebo.

The DNA for the CDR3 is TGTGCCAGCAGTTACTCGAGGATTTGGGACAATGAGCAGTTCTTC. It specifies CASSYSRIWDNEQFF. The chain is built from TRBV6-6 and TRBJ2-1; D is uncertain. Trimming shortened V by 0 bases and J by 5 bases, and 11 bases separated the two germline ends. Germline CDR1 and CDR2: MNHNY and SVGAGI (reference sequence). The CDR3 contains 15 residues.

The V call is TRBV12-3 or TRBV12-4, the J call TRBJ2-5; possibly TRBD2 for D (7 bases). The CDR3 spans 13 residues. Trimming cost V 3 bases and J 5 bases, with 10 bases left between them. This chain's CDR3 is CASSFRGAETQYF. The CDR3 DNA follows: TGTGCCAGCAGTTTCCGGGGGGCGGAGACCCAGTACTTC.

The V and J genes are TRBV14 and TRBJ2-7; D call uncertain. The CDR3 consists of 12 residues. Germline V gene sequence: CDR1 SGHDN, CDR2 FVKESK. Trimming removed 3 bases at V and 0 bases at J, with 3 bases between. Here the CDR3 reads CASSHASYEQYF. CDR3 nucleotide sequence: TGTGCCAGCAGCCACGCCTCCTACGAGCAGTACTTC. The full variable domain, rest sourced from reference TRBV14 and TRBJ2-7, is EAGVTQFPSHSVIEKGQTVTLRCDPISGHDNLYWYRRVMGKEIKFLLHFVKESKQDESGMPNNRFLAERTGGTYSTLKVQPAELEDSGVYFCASSHASYEQYFGPGTRLTVT.

V usage is TRBV11-2 and J usage is TRBJ2-5, with D perhaps matching TRBD1 or TRBD2 (5 bases each). Germline V gives CDR1 SGHAT, CDR2 FQNNGV. The CDR3 consists of 14 residues. Trimming left V 3 bases short and J 3 bases short, with 11 bases between. The CDR3 protein is CASSFGTTEETQYF. The CDR3 coding sequence is TGTGCCAGCAGCTTCGGGACCACCGAAGAGACCCAGTACTTC.

This clone was found once. This chain connects TRBV6-5 to TRBJ2-1, with D perhaps TRBD2 (6 bases). This CDR3 comprises 13 residues. Trimming left V 8 bases short and J 1 base short, with 9 bases between. Germline assignment: CDR1 MNHEY and CDR2 SVGAGI. The CDR3 is CASGTGSYNEQFF. DNA for the CDR3: TGTGCCAGCGGGACTGGTTCCTACAATGAGCAGTTCTTC.